The rows below give T cell receptor beta chains drawn from one sample of a study of blood T cell repertoires in COVID-19. Data came from immunoSEQ multiplex PCR; TCRdb stores just in-frame clones and leaves some out. The repertoire holds about 350,000 clones, with 89% as singletons. The material sequenced was peripheral blood. These receptor sequences come from a woman aged 60-70 years with COVID-19, enrolled during active disease. Each CDR3 is given with its conserved first and last residue. Fields, in order: J gene, V gene, D gene, clone size, CDR3 length, CDR3 protein, CDR3 DNA. A D gene is named only where the DNA matches it firmly. Rows give clone size only sometimes, using once, few, many, or a class for an expanded clone.

j_call: TRBJ2-3
v_call: TRBV7-9
d_call: TRBD2
clone_size: once
cdr3_length: 17
cdr3_aa: CASSLQSSGGRADTQYF
cdr3_nt: TGTGCCAGCAGCTTACAGTCTAGCGGGGGGAGGGCAGATACGCAGTATTTT

j_call: TRBJ1-1
v_call: TRBV19
d_call: -
clone_size: -
cdr3_length: 16
cdr3_aa: CASSSIRGQTNTEAFF
cdr3_nt: TGTGCCAGTAGTTCAATCCGCGGACAGACGAACACTGAAGCTTTCTTT

j_call: TRBJ2-5
v_call: TRBV19
d_call: TRBD2
clone_size: -
cdr3_length: 16
cdr3_aa: CASRGSRAGKQETQYF
cdr3_nt: TGTGCCAGTAGAGGTTCAAGAGCGGGGAAGCAAGAGACCCAGTACTTC

j_call: TRBJ2-1
v_call: TRBV19
d_call: TRBD2
clone_size: -
cdr3_length: 14
cdr3_aa: CASSILAGVDEQFF
cdr3_nt: TGTGCCAGTAGTATACTAGCGGGGGTGGATGAGCAGTTCTTC

j_call: TRBJ2-1
v_call: TRBV3-1/TRBV3-2
d_call: TRBD1
clone_size: -
cdr3_length: 17
cdr3_aa: CASSQAFRTGDRGEQFF
cdr3_nt: TGTGCCAGCAGCCAAGCGTTCCGGACAGGTGACCGTGGTGAGCAGTTCTTC

j_call: TRBJ2-4
v_call: TRBV25-1
d_call: -
clone_size: -
cdr3_length: 13
cdr3_aa: CASSAGEPNIQYF
cdr3_nt: TGTGCCAGCAGTGCTGGTGAGCCGAACATTCAGTACTTC

j_call: TRBJ1-3
v_call: TRBV7-2
d_call: -
clone_size: -
cdr3_length: 13
cdr3_aa: CASSLGRERTIYF
cdr3_nt: TGTGCCAGCAGCTTAGGCCGGGAACGCACCATATATTTT

j_call: TRBJ1-6
v_call: TRBV30
d_call: -
clone_size: -
cdr3_length: 13
cdr3_aa: CAWADSYNSPLHF
cdr3_nt: TGTGCCTGGGCCGACAGTTATAATTCACCCCTCCACTTT

j_call: TRBJ1-2
v_call: TRBV19
d_call: TRBD1
clone_size: -
cdr3_length: 15
cdr3_aa: CASTTTGGLAYGYTF
cdr3_nt: TGTGCCAGTACCACGACAGGGGGGTTGGCCTATGGCTACACCTTC

j_call: TRBJ2-7
v_call: TRBV7-9
d_call: -
clone_size: -
cdr3_length: 13
cdr3_aa: CASSPPGSYEQYF
cdr3_nt: TGTGCCAGCAGCCCGCCGGGGTCCTACGAGCAGTACTTC

j_call: TRBJ2-5
v_call: TRBV9
d_call: -
clone_size: -
cdr3_length: 16
cdr3_aa: CASSVGEGGFGETQYF
cdr3_nt: TGTGCCAGCAGCGTAGGTGAGGGGGGGTTCGGAGAGACCCAGTACTTC

j_call: TRBJ2-1
v_call: TRBV19
d_call: TRBD2
clone_size: -
cdr3_length: 15
cdr3_aa: CASSIRTSGGYEQFF
cdr3_nt: TGTGCCAGTAGTATCAGGACTAGCGGGGGGTATGAGCAGTTCTTC

j_call: TRBJ1-1
v_call: TRBV19
d_call: TRBD1
clone_size: -
cdr3_length: 16
cdr3_aa: CASEMWTGGLVAEAFF
cdr3_nt: TGTGCCAGTGAAATGTGGACAGGGGGTTTAGTAGCTGAAGCTTTCTTT

j_call: TRBJ2-3
v_call: TRBV7-8
d_call: TRBD2
clone_size: few
cdr3_length: 16
cdr3_aa: CASSFGTSGGAHTQYF
cdr3_nt: TGTGCCAGCAGCTTCGGGACTAGCGGGGGGGCTCATACGCAGTATTTT

j_call: TRBJ1-1
v_call: TRBV6-5
d_call: -
clone_size: -
cdr3_length: 16
cdr3_aa: CASSYSNTGTNTEAFF
cdr3_nt: TGTGCCAGCAGTTATTCCAATACAGGGACGAACACTGAAGCTTTCTTT

j_call: TRBJ1-2
v_call: TRBV14
d_call: TRBD1
clone_size: -
cdr3_length: 17
cdr3_aa: CASSQEAGGRSGYGYTF
cdr3_nt: TGTGCCAGCAGCCAAGAGGCAGGGGGACGATCCGGCTATGGCTACACCTTC

j_call: TRBJ2-7
v_call: TRBV6-5
d_call: TRBD1
clone_size: -
cdr3_length: 15
cdr3_aa: CASSKGQGLSYEQYF
cdr3_nt: TGTGCCAGCAGTAAGGGACAGGGGCTCTCCTACGAGCAGTACTTC

j_call: TRBJ2-7
v_call: TRBV19
d_call: -
clone_size: -
cdr3_length: 13
cdr3_aa: CASSIRGPYEQYF
cdr3_nt: TGTGCCAGTAGTATCAGGGGACCCTACGAGCAGTACTTC